This TCR beta chain emerged from a study of T cells in Graves' hyperthyroidism and ophthalmopathy. General observations from the study: From stable hyperthyroidism, ophthalmopathy was separated by a 13 V-J model.

Pregnant or lactating patients were excluded, as were those with uncontrolled infection or other autoimmune disease. This clonotype was detected many times. Antigen specificity is unknown. The CDR3 is 16 residues long. The V gene end was trimmed by 0 bases and the J gene end by 8 bases; junction bases not matched to a gene: 5. Germline values: CDR1 KGHSH, CDR2 LQKENI. The TCR beta CDR3 regions underwent amplification using RNA transcripts as the source. First-round RT-PCR targeting the TCR CDR3 was performed with the HTBI primer set. Via MiXCR, TCRdb re-called the multiplex PCR reads, giving one row per CDR3 protein. The table has hundreds of thousands of distinct CDR3 sequences, roughly 24% seen once.

The chain combines TRBV18 with TRBJ1-6, with 9 bases that match TRBD1. The TCR comes from a woman aged 25 to 39 with Graves' ophthalmopathy. Sequencing was performed on blood. The CDR3 is CASSPPAGTGHSPLHF. Written as DNA, the CDR3 is TGTGCCAGCTCACCACCGGCCGGGACAGGGCATTCACCCCTCCACTTT.